This T cell receptor beta chain was captured by sequencing in a study of OX40 agonist ivuxolimab in advanced cancers. In the study overall: Ivuxolimab was a fully human IgG2 agonistic monoclonal antibody targeting the costimulatory receptor OX40 (CD134). Intravenous ivuxolimab was administered to patients every 2 weeks at six dose levels: 0.01, 0.1, 0.3, 1.5, 3 and 10 mg/kg. Among the 52 dose-escalation patients, about 20 had hepatocellular carcinoma, roughly 15 melanoma, 9 renal cell carcinoma and 9 head and neck cancer. The dose-escalation cohort was roughly 80% male with a mean age of approximately 59 years, ranging from 23 to 79. Prior anti-PD-1, anti-PD-L1 or anti-CTLA-4 therapy was permitted, and approximately 40% of dose-escalation patients had received checkpoint inhibitors. Partial responses occurred in three dose-escalation patients: two with cutaneous melanoma and one with hepatocellular carcinoma. Peripheral TCRbeta sequencing was intended to test whether TCR sequence diversity was altered and clonal T-cell expansion was caused by ivuxolimab. The paper covers the monotherapy dose-escalation part of the phase I ivuxolimab trial, which included N = 52 patients.

Of note for this clone: No cognate antigen has been identified for it. It has no much larger one-base neighbor in the sample; base qualities were not kept.

V and J lose 7 bases and 0 bases, and a span of 8 bases separates them. Measured from the cysteine to the phenylalanine, the CDR3 is 13 residues long. Here the CDR3 DNA is all that survives: 39 bases in frame from base 1. In the germline V gene, CDR1 corresponds to SGHNT and CDR2 to YENEEA. Patients with a history of autoimmune disease or receiving systemic immunosuppression were excluded from the trial. Peripheral blood for TCR sequencing was collected from all dose cohorts at baseline, on cycle 4 day 1, and on cycle 7 day 1. Samples came from an open-label, multicenter, first-in-human phase I dose-escalation trial of ivuxolimab. Adults with locally advanced or metastatic head and neck squamous cell, hepatocellular, melanoma or renal cell carcinoma were enrolled in the trial. Before TCR sequencing, CD4+ T cells and CD8+ T cells were sorted from peripheral blood as separate populations. Genomic DNA was extracted from sorted cells for sequencing of the TCRbeta CDR3 region. The immunoSEQ Assay was used for sequencing of TCRbeta CDR3 regions. TCRdb obtained this table from immuneACCESS and retained in-frame rearrangements with V and J assigned. These tables miss some clones; where compared with another copy, unresolved V genes account for less than half of the shortfall, and the remainder is unexplained. The sample yields about 51,000 clones; around nine tenths were counted once. The top ten hold around 3.3% of the sample.

The research as a whole found: The antigen specificity of the clonally expanded peripheral T cells was not determined. In partial responders in the 0.1-3.0 mg/kg groups, normalized peripheral clonal expansion was found to be among the lowest, especially among CD8+ T cells. Clonal expansion of both CD4+ and CD8+ blood T cells was observed from baseline to week 6 at doses 0.1 to 3.0 mg/kg. Low levels of normalized T-cell clonal expansion were also seen in some patients who did not respond. On average, CD8+ T cells showed more expanded clones than CD4+ T cells after ivuxolimab.

This sequence uses TRBV11-3 and TRBJ2-3, with no confident D gene call. Sequencing was performed on CD4+ or CD8+ T cells sorted from blood, taken in a trial of the OX40 agonist ivuxolimab. The sequence came from an adult with an advanced solid tumor such as melanoma, head and neck, liver or kidney cancer. The CDR3 protein is CASTTGSTDTQYF. The DNA sequence is given as TGTGCCAGCACAACGGGCAGCACAGATACGCAGTATTTT.